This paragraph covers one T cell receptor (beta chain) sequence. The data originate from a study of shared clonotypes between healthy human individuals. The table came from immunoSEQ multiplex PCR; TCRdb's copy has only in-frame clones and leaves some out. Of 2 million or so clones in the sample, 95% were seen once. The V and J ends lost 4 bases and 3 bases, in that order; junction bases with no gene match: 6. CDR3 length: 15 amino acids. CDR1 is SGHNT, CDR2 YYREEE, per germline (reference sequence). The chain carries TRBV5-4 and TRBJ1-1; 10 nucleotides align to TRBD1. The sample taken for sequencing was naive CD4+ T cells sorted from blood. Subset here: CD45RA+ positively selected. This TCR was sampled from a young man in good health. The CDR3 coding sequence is TGTGCCAGCAGCCCGGGACAGGGGAGGTACACTGAAGCTTTCTTT. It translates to CASSPGQGRYTEAFF.